Following are 15 T cell receptor beta chains from one sample sequenced in a study of T-cell memory formation after mild COVID-19. TCRdb used MiXCR to reprocess the 5' RACE reads, holding one entry per CDR3 protein. In the table there are about 560,000 distinct CDR3 sequences, 17% of which are singletons. Input material: PBMCs or a T cell subset sorted from them (not recorded which). The receptors originated from an adult woman who had mild COVID-19 (a few samples of this study predate the infection). Cell type and time point are not known.

This clonotype was seen a handful of times. V usage is TRBV12-3 or TRBV12-4 and J usage is TRBJ2-7; 8 bases match TRBD1. With 6 bases clipped from V and 5 bases from J, the junction kept 6 bases outside the gene matches. CDR3 length: 13 amino acids. The chain's CDR3 is CASRPSGGHEQYF. The CDR3 nucleotides are TGTGCCAGCAGGCCTTCAGGGGGCCACGAGCAGTACTTC.

The table lists this clonotype with a few counts. The CDR3 DNA is TGTGCCACCAGTGATTCCGGGACAGGGGGCAGAGGTGAGCAGTTCTTC. This sequence encodes CATSDSGTGGRGEQFF. The chain joins TRBV24-1 to TRBJ2-1; the match to TRBD1 covers 12 bases. The trim removed 2 bases at V and 9 bases at J, leaving 7 bases unmatched. The germline V gene encodes CDR1 KGHDR and CDR2 SFDVKD. The CDR3 consists of 16 residues.

This clonotype was picked up a small number of times. The chain links TRBV19 to TRBJ2-7; the D gene is possibly TRBD1 (6 bases). Trimming took off 5 bases at V and 3 bases at J, with 14 bases between the two ends. The CDR3 has 14 amino acids. CDR1 LNHDA and CDR2 SQIVND come from the germline V gene (reference sequence). CDR3 in DNA: TGTGCCAGTAGTGCCCGACAGGCAAACTACGAGCAGTACTTC. This gives the protein CASSARQANYEQYF.

This clonotype was observed a few times. CDR3 protein: CASSLVASGYTDTQYF. DNA of the CDR3: TGTGCCAGCAGCTTAGTCGCTAGCGGGTACACAGATACGCAGTATTTT. The chain carries TRBV7-2 and TRBJ2-3, with 8 positions matching TRBD2. The V segment lost 1 base and the J segment 2 bases; nucleotides outside the gene matches: 5. CDR1 and CDR2 from the germline V gene are SGHTA and FQGNSA. This CDR3 is built from 16 residues.

The chain uses TRBV10-3 and TRBJ1-4; perhaps TRBD1 as D (6 bases). The CDR3 totals 13 residues. Deletions cut 4 bases from V and 8 bases from J, with 11 bases between. Germline CDR1 is ENHRY and CDR2 is SYGVKD. CDR3 sequence reads: CAISAEGDEKLFF. As DNA, the CDR3 is TGTGCCATCAGTGCCGAGGGGGACGAAAAACTGTTTTTT.

This clonotype was seen only a few times. This chain uses TRBV6-6 with TRBJ1-2, with TRBD1 matching over 8 bases. Trimming at V came to 0 bases and at J to 6 bases, leaving 6 bases not matched to a gene. The germline CDR1 and CDR2 sequences are MNHNY and SVGAGI (reference sequence). The CDR3 spans 15 residues. CDR3 loop: CASSYSSPGGDGYTF. CDR3 nucleotide sequence: TGTGCCAGCAGTTACTCGAGTCCAGGGGGCGATGGCTACACCTTC.

In this sample, this clonotype turned up a few times. The chain is built from TRBV7-9 and TRBJ2-3; D is perhaps TRBD2 (6 bases). There are 16 residues in the CDR3. Germline V gene sequence: CDR1 SEHNR, CDR2 FQNEAQ (reference sequence). The germline V and J ends were trimmed by 2 bases and 0 bases, with 12 bases remaining between them. CDR3 sequence (DNA): TGTGCCAGCAGCTTACGACTAGTGTCTAGCACAGATACGCAGTATTTT. Its translation: CASSLRLVSSTDTQYF.

The rearrangement links TRBV5-1 to TRBJ2-5, with a possible D match to TRBD1 (6 bases). CDR1 is SGHRS and CDR2 is YFSETQ in the germline V gene. There are 19 residues in the CDR3. V gave up 0 bases and J gave up 0 bases, with 21 bases separating them. CDR3 residues: CASSLAFQMNREDQETQYF. The DNA of the CDR3 is TGCGCCAGCAGCTTGGCCTTCCAGATGAACAGGGAAGACCAAGAGACCCAGTACTTC.

The chain is built from TRBV7-9 and TRBJ1-2; D uncertain. V gave up 2 bases and J gave up 7 bases, with 14 bases separating them. The CDR3 loop spans 14 amino acids. Germline V gene data show CDR1 as SEHNR and CDR2 as FQNEAQ (reference sequence). As DNA, the CDR3 is TGTGCCAGCAGCTTAAGGGAGCCGGGAGGTGGCTACACCTTC. This gives the protein CASSLREPGGGYTF.

There are a few counts of this clonotype. CDR3 DNA sequence: TGCAGCGTGGGCGGAGGGTACACGGGTGAGCAGTTCTTC. Translating it yields CSVGGGYTGEQFF. This chain connects TRBV29-1 to TRBJ2-1, with D possibly TRBD2 on 6 matching bases. This CDR3 is built from 13 residues. Trimming removed 6 bases at V and 9 bases at J, with 18 bases between. Germline V gives CDR1 SQVTM, CDR2 ANQGSEA.

In its sample, this clonotype was seen a few times. The chain employs TRBV12-3 or TRBV12-4 and TRBJ1-6; tentatively, D is TRBD1 (5 bases). Trimming took 5 bases from V and 7 from J, leaving 21 bases between them. CDR3 length equals 17 residues. The CDR3 nucleotides read TGTGCCAGCAGTCAGATCAGGGCCCTGGGGGGAAATTCACCCCTCCACTTT. This gives the protein CASSQIRALGGNSPLHF.

The V call is TRBV6-2 or TRBV6-3, the J call TRBJ2-2, with 10 positions matching TRBD2. Germline V lookup: CDR1 MNHEY, CDR2 SVGEGT. The V segment lost 7 bases and the J segment 6 bases; nucleotides outside the gene matches: 14. The CDR3 runs 17 residues. The chain's CDR3 is CASTYQRGGPPAGELFF. CDR3 coding DNA: TGTGCCAGCACCTATCAGCGGGGGGGCCCCCCTGCCGGGGAGCTGTTTTTT.

This clonotype was seen only a few times. The V call is TRBV27, the J call TRBJ2-1, with 8 positions matching TRBD2. V lost 4 bases and J lost 7; bases outside the gene matches: 9. Germline assignment: CDR1 MNHEY and CDR2 SMNVEV (reference sequence). The CDR3 spans 15 residues. In nucleotides, the CDR3 is TGTGCCAGCAGTTGGGCGCCTAGCGGGTGGAATGAGCAGTTCTTC. Translating gives CASSWAPSGWNEQFF.

This chain connects TRBV9 to TRBJ2-1; 8 nucleotides agree with TRBD2. Germline V CDR1 and CDR2: SGDLS, YYNGEE. CDR3 length: 15 residues. V dropped 3 bases and J dropped 8; count of bases not matched to a gene: 10. CDR3 sequence (DNA): TGTGCCAGCAGCGCGGCCGGGACTAGTATGGATGAGCAGTTCTTC. This sequence encodes CASSAAGTSMDEQFF.

The chain carries TRBV5-1 and TRBJ2-3, with 14 bases aligning to TRBD2. J was trimmed by 7 bases and V by 4 bases; bases with no gene match: 5. The CDR3 extends over 15 amino acids. The V gene's germline CDR1 is SGHRS and CDR2 YFSETQ. DNA of the CDR3: TGCGCCAGCAGCGAGACTAGCGGGGGGGCGAATACGCAGTATTTT. It codes for CASSETSGGANTQYF.